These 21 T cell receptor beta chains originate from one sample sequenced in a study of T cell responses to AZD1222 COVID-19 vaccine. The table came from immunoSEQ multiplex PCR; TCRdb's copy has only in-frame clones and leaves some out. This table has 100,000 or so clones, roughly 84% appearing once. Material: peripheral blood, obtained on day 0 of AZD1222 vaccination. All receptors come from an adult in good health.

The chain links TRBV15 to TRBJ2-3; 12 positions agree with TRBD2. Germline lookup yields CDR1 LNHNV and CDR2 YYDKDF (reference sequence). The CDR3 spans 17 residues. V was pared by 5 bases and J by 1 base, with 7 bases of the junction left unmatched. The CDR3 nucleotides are TGTGCCACCAGCCCTGGGGCTAGCGGGGGGGGCACAGATACGCAGTATTTT. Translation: CATSPGASGGGTDTQYF.

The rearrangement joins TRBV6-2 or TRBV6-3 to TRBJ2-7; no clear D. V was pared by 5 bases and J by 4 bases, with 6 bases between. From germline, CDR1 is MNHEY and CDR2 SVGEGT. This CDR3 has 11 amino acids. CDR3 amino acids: CASSPRYEQYF. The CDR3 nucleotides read TGTGCCAGCAGTCCCCGATACGAGCAGTACTTC.

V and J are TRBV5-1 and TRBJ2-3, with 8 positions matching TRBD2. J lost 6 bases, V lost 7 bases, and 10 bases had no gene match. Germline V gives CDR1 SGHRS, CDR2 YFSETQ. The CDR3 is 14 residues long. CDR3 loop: CASGGGGTGDTQYF. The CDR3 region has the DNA TGCGCCAGCGGTGGCGGGGGGACCGGGGATACGCAGTATTTT.

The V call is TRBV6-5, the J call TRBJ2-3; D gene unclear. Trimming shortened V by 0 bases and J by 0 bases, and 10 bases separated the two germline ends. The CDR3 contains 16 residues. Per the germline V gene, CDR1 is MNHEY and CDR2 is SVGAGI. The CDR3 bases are TGTGCCAGCAGTTACTCTGAAGGCCGAAGCACAGATACGCAGTATTTT. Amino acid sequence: CASSYSEGRSTDTQYF.

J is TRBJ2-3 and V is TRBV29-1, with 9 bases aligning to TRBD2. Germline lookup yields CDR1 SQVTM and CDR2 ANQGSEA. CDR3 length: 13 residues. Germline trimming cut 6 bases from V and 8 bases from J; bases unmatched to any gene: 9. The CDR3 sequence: CSVELAGGGTQYF. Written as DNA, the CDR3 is TGCAGCGTGGAACTAGCGGGCGGAGGTACGCAGTATTTT.

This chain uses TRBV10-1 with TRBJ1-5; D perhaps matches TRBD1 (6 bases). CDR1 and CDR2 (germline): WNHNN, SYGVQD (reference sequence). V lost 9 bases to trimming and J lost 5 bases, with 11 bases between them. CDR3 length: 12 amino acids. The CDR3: CARGDKHQPQHF. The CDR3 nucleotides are TGCGCCAGGGGGGACAAGCATCAGCCCCAGCATTTT.

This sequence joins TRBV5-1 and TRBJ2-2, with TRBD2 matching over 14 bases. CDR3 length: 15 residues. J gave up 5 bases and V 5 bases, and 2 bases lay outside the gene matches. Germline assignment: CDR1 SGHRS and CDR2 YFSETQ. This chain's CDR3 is CASRGLAGDTGELFF. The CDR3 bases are TGCGCCAGCAGGGGACTAGCGGGAGATACCGGGGAGCTGTTTTTT.

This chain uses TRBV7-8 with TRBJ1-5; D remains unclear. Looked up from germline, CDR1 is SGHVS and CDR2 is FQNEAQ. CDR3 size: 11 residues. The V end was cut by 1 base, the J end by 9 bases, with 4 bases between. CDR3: CASSLVGPQHF. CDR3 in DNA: TGTGCCAGCAGCTTAGTAGGGCCCCAGCATTTT.

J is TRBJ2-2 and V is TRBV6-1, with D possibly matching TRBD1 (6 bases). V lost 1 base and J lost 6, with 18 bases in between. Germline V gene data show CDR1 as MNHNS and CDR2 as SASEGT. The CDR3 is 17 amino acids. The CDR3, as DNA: TGTGCCAGCAGTGAAGAAAACAGGGTATTAAGGGCCGGGGAGCTGTTTTTT. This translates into CASSEENRVLRAGELFF.

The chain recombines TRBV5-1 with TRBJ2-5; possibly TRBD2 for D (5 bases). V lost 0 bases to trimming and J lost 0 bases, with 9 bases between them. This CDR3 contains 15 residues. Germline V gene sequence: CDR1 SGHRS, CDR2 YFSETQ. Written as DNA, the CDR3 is TGCGCCAGCAGCTTGGGTGCTAGCTACCAAGAGACCCAGTACTTC. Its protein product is CASSLGASYQETQYF.

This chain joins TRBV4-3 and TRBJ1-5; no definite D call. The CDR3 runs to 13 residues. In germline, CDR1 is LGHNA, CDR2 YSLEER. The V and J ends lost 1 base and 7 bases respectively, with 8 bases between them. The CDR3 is CASSQATNQPQHF. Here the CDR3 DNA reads TGCGCCAGCAGCCAAGCAACGAACCAGCCCCAGCATTTT.

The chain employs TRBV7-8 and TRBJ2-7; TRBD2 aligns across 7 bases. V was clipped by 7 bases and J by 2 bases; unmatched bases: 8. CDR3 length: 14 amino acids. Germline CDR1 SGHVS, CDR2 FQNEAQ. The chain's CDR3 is CASNWGGFAYEQYV. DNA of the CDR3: TGTGCCAGCAATTGGGGGGGATTTGCCTACGAGCAGTACGTC.

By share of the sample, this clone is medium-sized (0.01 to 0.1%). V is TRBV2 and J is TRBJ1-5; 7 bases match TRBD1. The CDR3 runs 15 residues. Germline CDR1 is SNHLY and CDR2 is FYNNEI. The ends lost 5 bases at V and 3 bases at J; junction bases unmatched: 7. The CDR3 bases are TGTGCCAGCAGTCCTCTAACAGGGGTCAATCAGCCCCAGCATTTT. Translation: CASSPLTGVNQPQHF.

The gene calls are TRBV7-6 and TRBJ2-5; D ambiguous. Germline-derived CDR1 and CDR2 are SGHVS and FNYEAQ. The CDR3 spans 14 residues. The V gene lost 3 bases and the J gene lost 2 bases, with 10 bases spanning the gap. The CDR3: CASSLGRLQETQYF. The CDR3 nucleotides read TGTGCCAGCAGCTTGGGCAGATTACAAGAGACCCAGTACTTC.

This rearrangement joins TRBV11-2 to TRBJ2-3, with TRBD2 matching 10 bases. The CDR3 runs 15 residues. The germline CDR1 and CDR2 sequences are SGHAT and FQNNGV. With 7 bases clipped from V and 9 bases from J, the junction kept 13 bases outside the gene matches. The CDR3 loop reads CASNPGGLAGATQYF. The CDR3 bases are TGTGCCAGCAACCCAGGGGGGCTAGCGGGAGCGACGCAGTATTTT.

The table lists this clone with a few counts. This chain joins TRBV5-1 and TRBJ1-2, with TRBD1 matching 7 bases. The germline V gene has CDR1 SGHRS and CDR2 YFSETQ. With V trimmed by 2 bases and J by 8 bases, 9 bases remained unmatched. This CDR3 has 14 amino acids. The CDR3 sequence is CASSFGQETNGYTF. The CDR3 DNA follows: TGCGCCAGCAGCTTTGGACAGGAAACGAACGGCTACACCTTC.

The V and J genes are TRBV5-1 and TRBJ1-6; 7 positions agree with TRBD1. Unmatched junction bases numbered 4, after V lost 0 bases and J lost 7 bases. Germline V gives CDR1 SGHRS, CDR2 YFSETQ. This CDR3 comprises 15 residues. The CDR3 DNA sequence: TGCGCCAGCAGCTTGGAGGGACAGCGAAATTCACCCCTCCACTTT. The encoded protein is CASSLEGQRNSPLHF.

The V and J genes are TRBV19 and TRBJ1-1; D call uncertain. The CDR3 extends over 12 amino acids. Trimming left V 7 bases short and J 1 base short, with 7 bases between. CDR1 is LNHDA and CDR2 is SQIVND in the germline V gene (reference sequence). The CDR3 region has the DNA TGTGCCAGTACCTACAGGAACACTGAAGCTTTCTTT. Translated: CASTYRNTEAFF.

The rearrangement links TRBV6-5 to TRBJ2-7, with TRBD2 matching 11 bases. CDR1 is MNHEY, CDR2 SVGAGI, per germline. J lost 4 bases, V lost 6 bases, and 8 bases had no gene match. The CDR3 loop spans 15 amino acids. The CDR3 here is CASSQTLAGGYEQYF. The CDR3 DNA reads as TGTGCCAGCAGCCAAACTCTAGCGGGAGGATACGAGCAGTACTTC.

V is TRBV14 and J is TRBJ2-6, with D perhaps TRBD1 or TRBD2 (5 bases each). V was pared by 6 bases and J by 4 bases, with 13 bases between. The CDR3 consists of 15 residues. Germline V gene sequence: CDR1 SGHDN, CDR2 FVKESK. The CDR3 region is CASSLDGTGANVLTF. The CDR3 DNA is TGTGCCAGCAGTCTCGACGGGACGGGGGCCAACGTCCTGACTTTC.

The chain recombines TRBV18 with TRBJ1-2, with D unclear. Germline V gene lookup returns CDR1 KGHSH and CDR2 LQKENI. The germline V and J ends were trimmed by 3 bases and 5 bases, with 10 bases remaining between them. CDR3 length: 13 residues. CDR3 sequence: CASSPAESYGYTF. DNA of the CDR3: TGTGCCAGCTCACCGGCAGAGTCTTATGGCTACACCTTC.